Shown below are 25 T cell receptor beta chains from a single sample sequenced in a study of cytomegalovirus exposure and HLA in healthy donors. Use of 60 Vbeta and 13 Jbeta primers characterized the PCR. Clones were sequenced by immunoSEQ multiplex PCR, and TCRdb holds only the in-frame ones, with some missing. The sample lists under 250,000 clones; approximately 84% were seen once. Sequences were obtained from PBMCs. The receptor set was obtained from a girl between 2 and 10 years old in good health and CMV-seronegative.

The CDR3 loop reads CASSNYGQGNYEQYF. Written as DNA, the CDR3 is TGTGCCAGCAGCAATTACGGACAGGGAAACTACGAGCAGTACTTC. V is TRBV7-3 and J is TRBJ2-7, with 8 bases aligning to TRBD1. CDR3 length: 15 residues. CDR1 and CDR2 from the germline V gene are SGHTA and FQGTGA. V lost 5 bases and J lost 3; bases outside the gene matches: 9.

The V call is TRBV19, the J call TRBJ2-5, with a weak D call TRBD2 (6 bases). Germline V CDR1 and CDR2: LNHDA, SQIVND (reference sequence). V lost 7 bases to trimming and J lost 2 bases, with 11 bases between them. The CDR3 is made up of 13 amino acids. CDR3 sequence (DNA): TGTGCCAGTAAATCTGGGGGGCAAGAGACCCAGTACTTC. Translation: CASKSGGQETQYF.

The chain carries TRBV18 and TRBJ1-1; a weak D match, TRBD1 (6 bases). Trimming cost V 3 bases and J 3 bases, with 11 bases left between them. The CDR3 is 14 amino acids. Germline V CDR1 and CDR2: KGHSH, LQKENI. CDR3 in amino acids: CASSPDRTHTEAFF. CDR3 sequence (DNA): TGTGCCAGCTCACCCGACAGGACCCACACTGAAGCTTTCTTT. Full variable domain (rest looked up from reference TRBV18 and TRBJ1-1): NAGVMQNPRHLVRRRGQEARLRCSPMKGHSHVYWYRQLPEEGLKFMVYLQKENIIDESGMPKERFSAEFPKEGPSILRIQQVVRGDSAAYFCASSPDRTHTEAFFGQGTRLTVV.

This chain joins TRBV5-1 and TRBJ2-1; TRBD2 aligns across 12 bases. V trimming: 4 bases; J trimming: 6 bases; junction bases outside the gene matches: 8. This CDR3 contains 16 residues. Per the germline V gene, CDR1 is SGHRS and CDR2 is YFSETQ. The CDR3 loop is CASSRNLAGGLNEQFF. The CDR3 nucleotides read TGCGCCAGCAGCCGGAATCTAGCGGGGGGGCTCAATGAGCAGTTCTTC.

The chain combines TRBV15 with TRBJ1-6; 12 nucleotides align to TRBD1. The CDR3 runs 16 residues. Trimming took 5 bases from V and 9 from J; bases not matched to a gene: 8. The germline V gene encodes CDR1 LNHNV and CDR2 YYDKDF (reference sequence). CDR3 in DNA: TGTGCCACCAGCGGAGGGAGGGACAGGGGGCCTTCACCCCTCCACTTT. Protein sequence: CATSGGRDRGPSPLHF.

This rearrangement joins TRBV28 to TRBJ2-3; D is possibly TRBD2 (5 bases). The CDR3 spans 12 residues. In germline, CDR1 is MDHEN, CDR2 SYDVKM. With 7 bases removed from V and 3 bases from J, the gap between germline ends came to 8 bases. CDR3 sequence reads: CASNGETDTQYF. CDR3 sequence (DNA): TGTGCCAGCAATGGGGAGACAGATACGCAGTATTTT. The full variable domain, rest sourced from reference TRBV28 and TRBJ2-3, is DVKVTQSSRYLVKRTGEKVFLECVQDMDHENMFWYRQDPGLGLRLIYFSYDVKMKEKGDIPEGYSVSREKKERFSLILESASTNQTSMYLCASNGETDTQYFGPGTRLTVL.

J is TRBJ1-1 and V is TRBV6-1, with no clear D. V gave up 0 bases and J gave up 10 bases, with 18 bases separating them. This CDR3 has 15 amino acids. CDR1 and CDR2 (germline): MNHNS, SASEGT. CDR3 protein: CASSEAPGRAGRAFF. CDR3 nucleotide sequence: TGTGCCAGCAGTGAAGCGCCGGGAAGGGCGGGAAGAGCTTTCTTT.

The chain carries TRBV5-1 and TRBJ2-7; 13 positions match TRBD2. V was clipped by 0 bases and J by 4 bases; unmatched bases: 10. The CDR3 extends over 18 amino acids. CDR1 and CDR2 (germline): SGHRS, YFSETQ. The CDR3 nucleotides read TGCGCCAGCAGCTTGGGCTGGACTAGCGGGAGTCTAAGGTACGAGCAGTACTTC. The encoded protein is CASSLGWTSGSLRYEQYF. The entire variable domain, with the rest obtained from reference TRBV5-1 and TRBJ2-7, is as follows: KAGVTQTPRYLIKTRGQQVTLSCSPISGHRSVSWYQQTPGQGLQFLFEYFSETQRNKGNFPGRFSGRQFSNSRSEMNVSTLELGDSALYLCASSLGWTSGSLRYEQYFGPGTRLTVT.

In its sample, this clone was seen once. The CDR3: CASSFQDSSTDTQYF. CDR3 nucleotide sequence: TGTGCCAGCAGCTTTCAGGACTCTAGCACAGATACGCAGTATTTT. The rearrangement uses TRBV11-3 and TRBJ2-3; weak D call: TRBD2 (5 bases). The CDR3 has 15 amino acids. V lost 3 bases and J lost 0, with 10 bases in between. Germline lookup yields CDR1 SGHNT and CDR2 YENEEA.

The chain employs TRBV5-1 and TRBJ2-7, with 11 positions matching TRBD2. V lost 0 bases, J lost 7 bases, and 0 bases stayed unmatched. Looked up from germline, CDR1 is SGHRS and CDR2 is YFSETQ. This CDR3 comprises 13 residues. The CDR3 DNA follows: TGCGCCAGCAGCTTGGCTAGCGGGGGGGAGCAGTACTTC. Translated, it gives CASSLASGGEQYF.

The V gene is TRBV5-8, the J gene TRBJ1-2, with D possibly matching TRBD1 (6 bases). The V end was cut by 2 bases, the J end by 1 base, with 12 bases between. This CDR3 is 15 amino acids long. The germline V gene has CDR1 SGHTS and CDR2 YDEGEE. The CDR3 region is CASSFGTPYNYGYTF. The CDR3 nucleotides read TGTGCCAGCAGCTTCGGGACACCCTATAACTATGGCTACACCTTC.

The chain couples TRBV27 to TRBJ1-2; 7 nucleotides line up with TRBD1. The germline CDR1 and CDR2 sequences are MNHEY and SMNVEV (reference sequence). The CDR3 runs 16 residues. V lost 7 bases and J lost 4; bases outside the gene matches: 15. CDR3 in DNA: TGTGCCAGCACCCCGACCGGGACAGTGGCTCTCTATGGCTACACCTTC. This sequence encodes CASTPTGTVALYGYTF.

The chain uses TRBV6-1 and TRBJ2-7; 9 nucleotides line up with TRBD1. The CDR3 totals 14 residues. Per germline, CDR1 MNHNS and CDR2 SASEGT. Trimming cost V 6 bases and J 2 bases; bases outside gene matches: 5. CDR3 coding DNA: TGTGCCAGCAGCGGACAGGGGCGGGCCTACGAGCAGTACTTC. It is translated as CASSGQGRAYEQYF.

This chain joins TRBV11-2 and TRBJ1-6; D unresolved. Germline V gene data show CDR1 as SGHAT and CDR2 as FQNNGV. There are 13 residues in the CDR3. V lost 2 bases and J lost 7, with 6 bases in between. This CDR3 reads CASSLLANSPLHF. DNA for the CDR3: TGTGCCAGCAGCTTATTAGCAAATTCACCCCTCCACTTT.

The chain uses TRBV30 and TRBJ2-3, with D unclear. V lost 2 bases and J 8 bases, leaving 11 bases between the germline ends. The CDR3 has 12 amino acids. From germline, CDR1 is GTSNPN and CDR2 SVGIG (reference sequence). CDR3 sequence (DNA): TGTGCCTGGAGTCCCTCCACCGGTACGCAGTATTTT. It translates to CAWSPSTGTQYF.

The chain uses TRBV27 and TRBJ2-5, with 11 bases identical to TRBD2. CDR3 size: 15 residues. The germline V gene encodes CDR1 MNHEY and CDR2 SMNVEV (reference sequence). After removal of 10 bases from V and 5 bases from J, the junction contained 12 bases not matched to a gene. CDR3 bases: TGTGCCACCAAGGGGATAGCGGGGGGGCAGGAGACCCAGTACTTC. Its protein is CATKGIAGGQETQYF.

The CDR3 sequence: CASSSSGRPTYEQYF. The CDR3 coding sequence is TGTGCCAGCAGCTCCAGCGGGAGGCCCACCTACGAGCAGTACTTC. V usage is TRBV7-9 and J usage is TRBJ2-7, with 9 bases fitting TRBD2. The germline CDR1 and CDR2 sequences are SEHNR and FQNEAQ (reference sequence). This CDR3 is 15 amino acids long. Unmatched junction bases numbered 6, after V lost 4 bases and J lost 2 bases.

J is TRBJ2-3 and V is TRBV4-1; 9 bases align to TRBD1. J gave up 4 bases and V 6 bases, and 8 bases lay outside the gene matches. Germline V CDR1 and CDR2: MGHRA, YSYEKL. The length of the CDR3 is 15 residues. The CDR3 region has the DNA TGCGCCAGCAGACAGCCGGGACAGGGTTCAGATACGCAGTATTTT. Protein product: CASRQPGQGSDTQYF.

The chain links TRBV6-4 to TRBJ2-1; TRBD1 matches at 7 bases. The V and J ends lost 5 bases and 4 bases, in that order; junction bases with no gene match: 8. This CDR3 spans 15 amino acids. Germline V CDR1 and CDR2: MRHNA, SNTAGT. The CDR3 region has the DNA TGTGCCAGCAGTCGCGACAGGGACCAATACAATGAGCAGTTCTTC. Translation gives CASSRDRDQYNEQFF.

This clone was observed a handful of times. V usage is TRBV5-1 and J usage is TRBJ2-4, with TRBD1 identical over 8 bases. The CDR3 totals 17 residues. Germline CDR1 SGHRS, CDR2 YFSETQ. V lost 5 bases and J lost 5; bases outside the gene matches: 15. The DNA of the CDR3 is TGCGCCAGCAGTTTCGGACAGGGTACCCCAGCGGAAAACATTCAGTACTTC. Translation gives CASSFGQGTPAENIQYF.

The J gene is TRBJ2-5, the V gene TRBV6-5; TRBD1 is a possible D gene (5 bases). CDR1 and CDR2 (germline): MNHEY, SVGAGI. The CDR3 runs to 14 residues. V was cut by 0 bases and J by 5 bases, with 10 bases left in between. The CDR3 DNA reads TGTGCCAGCAGTTACTCGGGGCGATCGGAGACCCAGTACTTC. Translation gives CASSYSGRSETQYF.

Here the CDR3 reads CASSSTLAGLNNEQFF. The DNA for the CDR3 is TGTGCCAGCAGCTCAACACTAGCGGGGTTGAACAATGAGCAGTTCTTC. The chain links TRBV7-9 to TRBJ2-1, with TRBD2 identical over 10 bases. Germline CDR1 SEHNR, CDR2 FQNEAQ (reference sequence). The CDR3 covers 16 residues. With 4 bases clipped from V and 5 bases from J, the junction kept 8 bases outside the gene matches.

The rearrangement joins TRBV7-9 to TRBJ1-4; D not certain. CDR1 SEHNR and CDR2 FQNEAQ come from the germline V gene (reference sequence). V lost 5 bases to trimming and J lost 8 bases, with 12 bases between them. The CDR3 totals 13 residues. The CDR3 nucleotides are TGTGCCAGCAGCCCGACAAGAGGGGAAAAACTGTTTTTT. It translates to CASSPTRGEKLFF. Full variable domain (remainder filled in from reference TRBV7-9 and TRBJ1-4): DTGVSQNPRHKITKRGQNVTFRCDPISEHNRLYWYRQTLGQGPEFLTYFQNEAQLEKSRLLSDRFSAERPKGSFSTLEIQRTEQGDSAMYLCASSPTRGEKLFFGSGTQLSVL.

The chain combines TRBV6-5 with TRBJ1-5; weak D call: TRBD1 (5 bases). The CDR3 sequence is 15 residues long. V was pared by 6 bases and J by 1 base, with 13 bases between. Germline V lookup: CDR1 MNHEY, CDR2 SVGAGI. Here the CDR3 DNA reads TGTGCCAGCAGGAAAACAGGAAACAGCAATCAGCCCCAGCATTTT. Residues: CASRKTGNSNQPQHF.

J is TRBJ1-1 and V is TRBV30; no clear D gene. Germline V gives CDR1 GTSNPN, CDR2 SVGIG (reference sequence). The CDR3 extends over 13 amino acids. The ends were cut back, 1 base at V and 4 bases at J, with 10 bases in the middle. The CDR3, as DNA: TGTGCCTGGAGTGCCCCCGGGGTCACTGAAGCTTTCTTT. Translated, it gives CAWSAPGVTEAFF.